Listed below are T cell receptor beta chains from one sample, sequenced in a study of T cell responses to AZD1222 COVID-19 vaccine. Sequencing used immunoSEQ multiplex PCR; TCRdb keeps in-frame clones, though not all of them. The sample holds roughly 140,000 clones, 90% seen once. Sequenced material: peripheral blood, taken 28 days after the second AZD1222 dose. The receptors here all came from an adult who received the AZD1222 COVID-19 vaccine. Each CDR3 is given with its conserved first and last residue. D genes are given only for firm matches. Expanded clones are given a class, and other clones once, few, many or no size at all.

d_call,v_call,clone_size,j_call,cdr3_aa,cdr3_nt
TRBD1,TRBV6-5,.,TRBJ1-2,CASSASTGTGGGYTF,TGTGCCAGTTCAGCCTCTACCGGGACAGGGGGAGGCTACACCTTC
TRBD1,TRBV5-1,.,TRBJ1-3,CASSLRTGSADTIYF,TGCGCCAGCAGCTTAAGGACAGGGTCGGCGGACACCATATATTTT
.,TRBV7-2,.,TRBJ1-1,CASSLGQKNTEAFF,TGTGCCAGCAGCTTAGGGCAGAAGAACACTGAAGCTTTCTTT
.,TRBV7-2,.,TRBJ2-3,CASSLGAGDTQYF,TGTGCCAGCAGCTTAGGGGCGGGAGATACGCAGTATTTT
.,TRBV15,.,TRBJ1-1,CATSREQGTEAFF,TGTGCCACCAGCAGAGAACAGGGCACTGAAGCTTTCTTT
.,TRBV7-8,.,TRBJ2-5,CASSVRQIQETQYF,TGTGCCAGCAGCGTAAGACAGATCCAAGAGACCCAGTACTTC
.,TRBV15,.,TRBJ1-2,CATSRYGGDTYYGYTF,TGTGCCACCAGCAGGTATGGAGGGGACACCTACTATGGCTACACCTTC
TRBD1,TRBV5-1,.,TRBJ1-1,CASSLADRGLGTEAFF,TGCGCCAGCAGCTTGGCGGACAGGGGGCTAGGCACTGAAGCTTTCTTT
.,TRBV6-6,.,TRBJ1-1,CASTGIGEGFNTEAFF,TGTGCCAGCACCGGAATAGGTGAAGGGTTCAACACTGAAGCTTTCTTT
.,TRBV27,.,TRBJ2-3,CASSLGGLPGDTQYF,TGTGCCAGCAGTTTAGGGGGACTCCCCGGAGATACGCAGTATTTT
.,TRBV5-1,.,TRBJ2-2,CASSPVAGELFF,TGCGCCAGCAGCCCTGTCGCCGGGGAGCTGTTTTTT
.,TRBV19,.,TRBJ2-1,CASSLATGSNHEQFF,TGTGCCAGTAGTCTAGCGACGGGAAGTAACCATGAGCAGTTCTTC
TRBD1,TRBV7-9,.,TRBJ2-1,CASRTGVGNEQFF,TGTGCCAGCAGAACAGGGGTTGGCAATGAGCAGTTCTTC
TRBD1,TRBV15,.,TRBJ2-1,CATSITGDSYNEQFF,TGTGCCACCAGCATAACAGGGGACTCCTACAATGAGCAGTTCTTC
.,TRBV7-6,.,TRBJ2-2,CASSLGAGGTGELFF,TGTGCCAGCAGCTTAGGGGCAGGGGGGACCGGGGAGCTGTTTTTT
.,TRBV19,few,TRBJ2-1,CASSIVELDPSYNEQFF,TGTGCCAGTAGTATCGTAGAGCTCGATCCCTCCTACAATGAGCAGTTCTTC
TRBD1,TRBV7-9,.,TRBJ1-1,CASSSYRGRMTEAFF,TGTGCCAGCAGCTCCTACAGGGGGCGAATGACTGAAGCTTTCTTT
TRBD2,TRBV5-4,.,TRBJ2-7,CASSSGLAEIYEQYF,TGTGCCAGCAGCTCGGGACTAGCGGAGATCTACGAGCAGTACTTC